The rows below give T cell receptor beta chains drawn from one sample of a study of CD8+CD57+ T cells in acquired aplastic anemia. From the reads, TCRdb called clonotypes with MiXCR, one entry per CDR3 protein. Among more than 100,000 distinct CDR3 sequences, around 48% were seen once, and the ten largest hold about 2.7%. Sequencing input: sorted CD4+, CD8+, or CD8+CD57+ T cells (not recorded which) from PBMCs. The receptors were gathered from a human donor in good health, serving as a control. CDR3s include the opening cysteine and the closing phenylalanine or tryptophan. D genes are given only for firm matches. Clone size is stated in some rows and not others, as once, few, many or a class when expanded.

>TRBJ1-2|many|TRBV5-5|TRBD1
TGTGCCAGCAGCTCGACAGGGACCACCTATGGCTACACCTTC
CASSSTGTTYGYTF
>TRBJ2-3|-|TRBV11-1|TRBD2
TGTGCCAGCAGAAGTGAGCGGGACTACACAGATACGCAGTATTTT
CASRSERDYTDTQYF
>TRBJ1-6|-|TRBV20-1|TRBD1
TGCAGTGCTACCACAGGGGGGTGGGGGCTCAATTCACCCCTCCACTTT
CSATTGGWGLNSPLHF
>TRBJ1-5|many|TRBV6-2/TRBV6-3|-
TGTGCCAGCAGATATCAGGGAACCTCCAATCAGCCCCAGCATTTT
CASRYQGTSNQPQHF
>TRBJ1-2|-|TRBV15|-
TGTGCCACCAGCAGAGCGTCGCCGCTGAATCACTATGGCTACACCTTC
CATSRASPLNHYGYTF
>TRBJ1-1|-|TRBV9|-
TGTGCCAGCAGCCCACAGGGTCCCACTGAAGCTTTCTTT
CASSPQGPTEAFF
>TRBJ2-3|-|TRBV20-1|-
TGCAGTGCTAGTAAACAGGTAGATACGCAGTATTTT
CSASKQVDTQYF
>TRBJ2-1|-|TRBV15|-
TGTGCCACCAGCAGAGATCAGCGGAATGAGCAGTTCTTC
CATSRDQRNEQFF
>TRBJ2-7|medium-sized|TRBV24-1|-
TGTGCCACCAGGGATCCTCGGGCTGAGGACTACGAGCAGTACTTC
CATRDPRAEDYEQYF
>TRBJ1-1|many|TRBV9|-
TGTGCCAGCAGCCTCGACCGGGGTGAAGCTTTCTTT
CASSLDRGEAFF
>TRBJ2-7|-|TRBV20-1|TRBD1
TGCAGTGGCTCATGGGGACAGGTTCCCTACGAGCAGTACTTC
CSGSWGQVPYEQYF
>TRBJ2-5|many|TRBV6-2/TRBV6-3|-
TGTGCCAGCAGTAGACGCGTGGAACAAGAGACCCAGTACTTC
CASSRRVEQETQYF
>TRBJ2-7|-|TRBV7-8|TRBD2
TGTGCCAGCAGCTTCGCCCTAGCGGGGGGCGAGCAGTACTTC
CASSFALAGGEQYF
>TRBJ1-4|-|TRBV4-1|-
TGCGCCGGCAGCCAATCCCCGGGAGGATCAACTAATGAAAAACTGTTTTTT
CAGSQSPGGSTNEKLFF
>TRBJ1-5|many|TRBV10-3|TRBD1
TGTGCCACCACGCCAGAGACAGGGTACAATCAGCCCCAGCATTTT
CATTPETGYNQPQHF
>TRBJ2-7|many|TRBV12-3/TRBV12-4|TRBD1
TGTGCCAGCAGTTTAAAAGACAGGGGGAGCTCCTACGAGCAGTACTTC
CASSLKDRGSSYEQYF
>TRBJ2-2|-|TRBV2|-
TGTGCCAGCAGTGACGAGGCGCTATCCGGGGAGCTGTTTTTT
CASSDEALSGELFF
>TRBJ1-1|many|TRBV20-1|-
TGCAGTGCTAGAGATCCGGGTGACCCGAACACTGAAGCTTTCTTT
CSARDPGDPNTEAFF
>TRBJ2-3|-|TRBV10-1|-
TGCGCCAGCAGTGGGAGGGACCTCGTAGGGGAAGATACGCAGTATTTT
CASSGRDLVGEDTQYF
>TRBJ1-5|-|TRBV19|-
TGTGCCAGTAGGGACAGAATTAGCAATCAGCCCCAGCATTTT
CASRDRISNQPQHF
>TRBJ1-2|many|TRBV7-6|-
TGTGCCAGCAGCTTAAGTGAGGGGGGATATGGCTACACCTTC
CASSLSEGGYGYTF
>TRBJ2-3|-|TRBV9|TRBD1
TGTGCCAGCCGAGCAGGGGGTTTGTCCACAGATACGCAGTATTTT
CASRAGGLSTDTQYF
>TRBJ1-5|-|TRBV15|-
TGCGCCACCAGCAGAGTTGACAGCCGCAATCAGCCCCAGCATTTT
CATSRVDSRNQPQHF
>TRBJ2-4|many|TRBV25-1|TRBD1
TGTGCCAGCAGTGGGGGGGGACAGGGGGTTAAAAACATTCAGTACTTC
CASSGGGQGVKNIQYF
>TRBJ2-2|many|TRBV6-4|-
TGTGCCAGCAGTGACTCTGGTCTGGCGGGGGAGCTGTTTTTT
CASSDSGLAGELFF
>TRBJ1-5|many|TRBV20-1|-
TGCAGTGCTAGAGATTACCGCAATCAGCCCCAGCATTTT
CSARDYRNQPQHF
>TRBJ1-1|-|TRBV20-1|-
TGCAGTGCCGAAAAGACGGCGAACACTGAAGCTTTCTTT
CSAEKTANTEAFF
>TRBJ1-6|-|TRBV10-3|TRBD1
TGTGCCGCCAAGGGACAGTTGAATTCACCCCTCCACTTT
CAAKGQLNSPLHF
>TRBJ2-1|-|TRBV2|TRBD2
TGTGCCAGCATGCCGACTAGCTCAAATGAGCAGTTCTTC
CASMPTSSNEQFF
>TRBJ2-7|-|TRBV7-6|TRBD2
TGTGCCAGCGGGGGACTAGCGGCCGAGCAGTACTTC
CASGGLAAEQYF
>TRBJ1-2|once|TRBV19|-
TGTGCCAGTAGTACTGGATCGACAGGAAGGAGTAACTATGGCTACACCTTC
CASSTGSTGRSNYGYTF
>TRBJ2-7|-|TRBV5-1|-
TGCGCCAGCCAAGCCCGCCGATTGGTGGACGAGCAGTACTTC
CASQARRLVDEQYF
>TRBJ1-3|many|TRBV6-5|TRBD1
TGTGCCAGCAGTTACTCCACAGGGGCAGGTTACTCTGGAAACACCATATATTTT
CASSYSTGAGYSGNTIYF
>TRBJ1-6|-|TRBV5-1|-
TGCGCCAGCAGCGAGGGACCCGGAGGTAGTTCACCCCTCCACTTT
CASSEGPGGSSPLHF
>TRBJ1-6|-|TRBV15|TRBD1
TGTGCCACCAGCCAGCGGGACAGAAATTCACCCCTCCACTTT
CATSQRDRNSPLHF
>TRBJ2-5|-|TRBV19|TRBD1
TGTGCCAGGAACGGGGACAGCCAAGAGACCCAGTACTTC
CARNGDSQETQYF
>TRBJ2-1|many|TRBV12-3/TRBV12-4|TRBD2
TGTGCCAGCAGTGGTGGGGGACTAGCGGGGGATAATGAGCAGTTCTTC
CASSGGGLAGDNEQFF
>TRBJ2-4|many|TRBV19|-
TGTGCCAGTAGTATGTTAGACAGGCTGGGGGCCAAAAACATTCAGTACTTC
CASSMLDRLGAKNIQYF
>TRBJ1-2|many|TRBV11-2|-
TGTGCCAGCAGCTCCTATCTAGGAGGGGGGGAGTCTAACTATGGCTACACCTTC
CASSSYLGGGESNYGYTF
>TRBJ2-3|-|TRBV24-1|TRBD2
TGTGCCACCGCGTCGACTAGCGGGAGTAGCACAGATACGCAGTATTTT
CATASTSGSSTDTQYF